Reported below is one TCR beta chain. The CDR3 has 12 amino acids. V was clipped by 3 bases and J by 3 bases, with 6 bases between them. CDR1 is SGHAT, CDR2 FQNNGV, per germline. This sample is part of a study of blood T cell repertoires in COVID-19. TCRdb's copy holds only in-frame clones and misses some; the assay was immunoSEQ multiplex PCR. Of 400,000 or so clones listed, roughly 90% are singletons. The sequenced material came from peripheral blood. The origin of this receptor is a man aged 18 to 35 with COVID-19, enrolled during active disease. V usage is TRBV11-2 and J usage is TRBJ2-7, with D tentatively TRBD1 (5 bases). The DNA for the CDR3 is TGTGCCAGCAGCTTCAGGGACTACGAGCAGTACTTC. Translated, it gives CASSFRDYEQYF.